This TCR beta chain was documented in a study of blood T cell repertoires in COVID-19 (dated by TCRdb to the early 2020s). Background on the whole study: The collaborator samples originated in the United States, Italy and Spain and spanned the acute and convalescent phases of COVID-19. The prospective study material was composed of cDNA or gDNA derived from T cells, B-cell-depleted T cells, or PBMCs. Deeply sampled blood TCRbeta repertoires from subjects exposed to, actively infected with, or recovered from COVID-19 were included in the dataset. The repertoires were released in a freely available public database meant as a resource for research on the immune response to SARS-CoV-2. Samples came from the ongoing ImmuneRACE study (first 160 participants) plus 1,254 subjects from 6 global collaborators. Nearly every sample came with metadata listing a de-identified subject ID, COVID-19 status, age in years and sex. Where available, HLA class I and class II types were obtained from metadata supplied by the sample provider rather than from assay-based typing.

The CDR3 sequence holds 12 residues, the cysteine and phenylalanine included. Of all the DNA, just the CDR3 is kept, 36 bases in frame from base 1. Cut back by 3 bases and 7 bases, the V and J ends lie 7 bases apart. Via the germline V gene, CDR1 is MNHNS and CDR2 SASEGT. Overall results and qualifications from the work: Clinical and demographic metadata were provided uncurated, with the amount varying by source and participant.

Comments on this clone: Its antigen is currently not known. The sample holds no much larger clone one base away, and base qualities are not on file.

TCRbeta CDR3 regions were amplified from genomic DNA by means of the immunoSEQ Assay, a bias-controlled multiplex PCR. The study's own analysis went as follows. The number of nucleated cells in each sample was estimated from the amplification of reference gene primers within the assay. Sequence reads were collapsed and filtered to measure the absolute abundance of every unique TCRbeta CDR3 rearrangement. For each sample, productive Simpson clonality was calculated by taking the square root of Simpson's diversity index across productive rearrangements. Held by TCRdb, this immuneACCESS table contains in-frame sequences only and omits some clones. Under half of the omission traces to an unresolved V gene where checked; the cause of the rest is unknown. That table supplies the V and J calls and clone size; D and trimming were determined from the DNA. The sample data list roughly 70,000 clones, and 65% to 90% of these were observed just once. The ten largest make up over 6% of the sample.

One collaborating source in Seattle enrolled patients while the patients were actively infected and followed the patients over time throughout the course of disease. Each collaborating institution followed its own protocols to collect whole blood in K2EDTA tubes. Collaborator samples were shipped for TCRbeta analysis as frozen whole blood, isolated PBMCs, or DNA extracted from either sample type. Sequencing was done on a sample of peripheral blood. Rearrangement joined TRBV6-1 to TRBJ1-5, and perhaps TRBD1 as D gene, on 5 matching bases. The TCR originated in an elderly man with COVID-19, enrolled during active disease. This receptor has the CDR3 CASSDGGQPQHF. The nucleotide sequence reads as follows: TGTGCCAGCAGTGACGGGGGGCAGCCCCAGCATTTT.